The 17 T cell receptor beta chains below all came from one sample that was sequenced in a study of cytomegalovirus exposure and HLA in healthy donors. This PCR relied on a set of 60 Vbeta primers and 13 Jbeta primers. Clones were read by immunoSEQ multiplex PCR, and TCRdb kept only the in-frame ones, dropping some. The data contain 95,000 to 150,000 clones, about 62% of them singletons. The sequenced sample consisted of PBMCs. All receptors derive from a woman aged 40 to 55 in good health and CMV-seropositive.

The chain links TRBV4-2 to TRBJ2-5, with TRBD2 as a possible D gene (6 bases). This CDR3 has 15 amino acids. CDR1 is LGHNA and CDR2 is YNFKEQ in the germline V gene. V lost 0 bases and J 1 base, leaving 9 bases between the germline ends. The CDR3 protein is CASSQERAGQETQYF. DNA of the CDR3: TGTGCCAGCAGCCAAGAGCGAGCGGGCCAAGAGACCCAGTACTTC.

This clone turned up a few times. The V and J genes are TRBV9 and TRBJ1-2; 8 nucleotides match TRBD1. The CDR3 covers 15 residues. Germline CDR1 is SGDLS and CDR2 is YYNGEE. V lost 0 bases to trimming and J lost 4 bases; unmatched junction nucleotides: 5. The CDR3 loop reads CASSVEAGGIYGYTF. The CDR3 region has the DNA TGTGCCAGCAGCGTAGAGGCAGGGGGCATCTATGGCTACACCTTC.

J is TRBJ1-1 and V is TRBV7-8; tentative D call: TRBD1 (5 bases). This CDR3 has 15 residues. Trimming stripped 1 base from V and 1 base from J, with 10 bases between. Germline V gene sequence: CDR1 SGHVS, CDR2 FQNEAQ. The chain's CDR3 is CASSLEPGPNTEAFF. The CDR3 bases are TGTGCCAGCAGCTTAGAGCCAGGGCCGAACACTGAAGCTTTCTTT. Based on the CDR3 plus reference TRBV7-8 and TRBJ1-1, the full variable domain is GAGVSQSPRYKVAKRGQDVALRCDPISGHVSLFWYQQALGQGPEFLTYFQNEAQLDKSGLPSDRFFAERPEGSVSTLKIQRTQQEDSAVYLCASSLEPGPNTEAFFGQGTRLTVV.

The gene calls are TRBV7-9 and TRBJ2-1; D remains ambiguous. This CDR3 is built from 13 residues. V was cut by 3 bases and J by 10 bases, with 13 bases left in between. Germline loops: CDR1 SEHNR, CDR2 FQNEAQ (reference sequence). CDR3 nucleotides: TGTGCCAGCAGCTTTCTAGGCGTAGACGAGCAGTTCTTC. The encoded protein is CASSFLGVDEQFF.

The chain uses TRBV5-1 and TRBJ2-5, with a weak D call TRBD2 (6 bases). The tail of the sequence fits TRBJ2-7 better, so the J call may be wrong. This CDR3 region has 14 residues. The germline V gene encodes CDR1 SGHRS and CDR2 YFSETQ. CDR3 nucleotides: TGCGCCAGCAGCTACCTTAGCGGTACCTACGAGCAGTACTTC. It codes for CASSYLSGTYEQYF.

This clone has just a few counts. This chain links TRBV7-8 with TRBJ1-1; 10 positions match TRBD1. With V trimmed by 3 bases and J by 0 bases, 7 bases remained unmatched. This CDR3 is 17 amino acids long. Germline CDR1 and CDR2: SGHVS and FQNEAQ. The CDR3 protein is CASSLTTGGWVNTEAFF. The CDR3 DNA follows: TGTGCCAGCAGCTTGACGACAGGGGGCTGGGTGAACACTGAAGCTTTCTTT.

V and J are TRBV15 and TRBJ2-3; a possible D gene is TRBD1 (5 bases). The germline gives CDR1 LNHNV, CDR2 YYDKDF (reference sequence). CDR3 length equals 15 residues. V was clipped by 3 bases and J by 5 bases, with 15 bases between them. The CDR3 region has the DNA TGTGCCACCAGCAGTTATCGGAGCCAGGGAGATACGCAGTATTTT. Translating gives CATSSYRSQGDTQYF.

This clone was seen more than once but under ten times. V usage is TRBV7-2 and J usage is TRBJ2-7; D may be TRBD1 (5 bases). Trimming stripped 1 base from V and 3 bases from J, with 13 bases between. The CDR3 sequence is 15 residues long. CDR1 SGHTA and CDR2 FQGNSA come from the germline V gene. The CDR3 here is CASSLGPQGGYEQYF. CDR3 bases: TGTGCCAGCAGCTTAGGCCCTCAGGGCGGCTACGAGCAGTACTTC.

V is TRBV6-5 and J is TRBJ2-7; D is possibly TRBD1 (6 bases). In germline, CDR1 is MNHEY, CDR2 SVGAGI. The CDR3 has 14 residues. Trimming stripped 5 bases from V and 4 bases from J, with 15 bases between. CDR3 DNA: TGTGCCAGCAGTCCCCCGGGACAAGCTTACGAGCAGTACTTC. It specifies CASSPPGQAYEQYF.

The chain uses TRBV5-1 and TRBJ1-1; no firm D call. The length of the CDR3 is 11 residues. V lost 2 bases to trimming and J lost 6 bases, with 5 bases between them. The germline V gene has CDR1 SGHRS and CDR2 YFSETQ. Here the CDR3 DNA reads TGCGCCAGCAGCTTCGGTCCTGAAGCTTTCTTT. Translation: CASSFGPEAFF.

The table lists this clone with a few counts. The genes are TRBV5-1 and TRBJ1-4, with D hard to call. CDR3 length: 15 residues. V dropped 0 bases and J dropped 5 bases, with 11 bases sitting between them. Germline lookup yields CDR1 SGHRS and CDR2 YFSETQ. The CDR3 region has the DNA TGCGCCAGCAGCTTGGGTAACCAGGCAAATGAAAAACTGTTTTTT. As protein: CASSLGNQANEKLFF.

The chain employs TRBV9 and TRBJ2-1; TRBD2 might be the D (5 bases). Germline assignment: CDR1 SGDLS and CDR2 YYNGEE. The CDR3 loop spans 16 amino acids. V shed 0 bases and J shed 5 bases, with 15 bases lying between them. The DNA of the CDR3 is TGTGCCAGCAGCGTAGGAGAGCGGATCCGGGACAATGAGCAGTTCTTC. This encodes CASSVGERIRDNEQFF. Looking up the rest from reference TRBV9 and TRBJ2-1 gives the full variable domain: DSGVTQTPKHLITATGQRVTLRCSPRSGDLSVYWYQQSLDQGLQFLIQYYNGEERAKGNILERFSAQQFPDLHSELNLSSLELGDSALYFCASSVGERIRDNEQFFGPGTRLTVL.

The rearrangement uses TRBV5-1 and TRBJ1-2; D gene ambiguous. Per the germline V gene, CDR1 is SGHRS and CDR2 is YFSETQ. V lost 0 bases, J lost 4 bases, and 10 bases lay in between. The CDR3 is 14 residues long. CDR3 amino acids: CASSLESSGYGYTF. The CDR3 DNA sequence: TGCGCCAGCAGCTTGGAATCTTCCGGCTATGGCTACACCTTC.

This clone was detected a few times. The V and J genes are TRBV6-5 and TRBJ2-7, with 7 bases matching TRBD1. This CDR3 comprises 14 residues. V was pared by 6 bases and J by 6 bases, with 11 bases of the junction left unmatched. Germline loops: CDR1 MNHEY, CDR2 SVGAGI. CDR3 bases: TGTGCCAGCAGCCCAAGACAGGGTAGGTGCGAGCAGTACTTC. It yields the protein CASSPRQGRCEQYF.

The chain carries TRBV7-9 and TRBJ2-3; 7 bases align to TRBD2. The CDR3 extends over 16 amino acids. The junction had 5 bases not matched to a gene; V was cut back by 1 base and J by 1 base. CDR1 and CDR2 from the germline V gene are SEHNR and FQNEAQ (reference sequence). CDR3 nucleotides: TGTGCCAGCAGCTTAGGAGGGAGCGGGGGCACAGATACGCAGTATTTT. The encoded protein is CASSLGGSGGTDTQYF.

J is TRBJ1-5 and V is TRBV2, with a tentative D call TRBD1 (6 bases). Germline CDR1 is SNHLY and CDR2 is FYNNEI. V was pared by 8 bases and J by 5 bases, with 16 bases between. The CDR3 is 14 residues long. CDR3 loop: CASARDRHYQPQHF. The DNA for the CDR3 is TGTGCCAGCGCGAGAGACAGGCACTATCAGCCCCAGCATTTT. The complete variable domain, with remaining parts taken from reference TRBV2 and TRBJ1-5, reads EPEVTQTPSHQVTQMGQEVILRCVPISNHLYFYWYRQILGQKVEFLVSFYNNEISEKSEIFDDQFSVERPDGSNFTLKIRSTKLEDSAMYFCASARDRHYQPQHFGDGTRLSIL.

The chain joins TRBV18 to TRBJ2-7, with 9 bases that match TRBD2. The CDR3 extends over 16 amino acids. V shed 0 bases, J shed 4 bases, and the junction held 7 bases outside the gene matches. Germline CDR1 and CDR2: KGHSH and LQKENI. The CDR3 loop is CASSPPSLAGLYEQYF. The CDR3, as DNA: TGTGCCAGCTCACCACCGAGCCTAGCGGGATTATACGAGCAGTACTTC.